These T cell receptor beta chains were read from a single sample in a study of T cell clonotyping in hematopoietic cell transplantation. Clones were sequenced by immunoSEQ multiplex PCR, and TCRdb holds only the in-frame ones, with some missing. The repertoire consists of fewer than 50,000 clones, with less than 95% occurring once and the leading ten covering 0.7% to 0.95%. Material: peripheral blood mononuclear cells. The source is a woman between 50 and 59 years old in good health. Some clones in this sample may be carry-over from other donors' samples. Both conserved end residues are part of each CDR3. The D gene is left open where the match is weak. Clone size appears in some rows only: once, few, many, or a class for an expanded clone.

j_call: TRBJ2-7; v_call: TRBV5-1; d_call: .; clone_size: .; cdr3_aa: CASSLDRDIYEQYF; cdr3_nt: TGCGCCAGCAGCTTGGATCGGGACATCTACGAGCAGTACTTC
j_call: TRBJ1-4; v_call: TRBV28; d_call: .; clone_size: .; cdr3_aa: CASRQANEKLFF; cdr3_nt: TGTGCCAGCAGGCAGGCTAATGAAAAACTGTTTTTT
j_call: TRBJ2-6; v_call: TRBV4-3; d_call: .; clone_size: .; cdr3_aa: CASSQDQTYSSGANVLTF; cdr3_nt: TGCGCCAGCAGCCAAGACCAGACTTATAGCTCTGGGGCCAACGTCCTGACTTTC
j_call: TRBJ1-6; v_call: TRBV30; d_call: .; clone_size: .; cdr3_aa: CAWSRGSFNSPLHF; cdr3_nt: TGTGCCTGGAGTAGGGGCAGTTTTAATTCACCCCTCCACTTT
j_call: TRBJ2-7; v_call: TRBV30; d_call: TRBD2; clone_size: .; cdr3_aa: CAWTPGEGISYEQYF; cdr3_nt: TGTGCCTGGACCCCGGGGGAGGGCATTTCCTACGAGCAGTACTTC
j_call: TRBJ1-6; v_call: TRBV11-2; d_call: TRBD1; clone_size: .; cdr3_aa: CASGQTGAYNSPLHF; cdr3_nt: TGTGCCAGCGGGCAGACAGGGGCCTATAATTCACCCCTCCACTTT
j_call: TRBJ2-4; v_call: TRBV20-1; d_call: .; clone_size: .; cdr3_aa: CSASTANIQYF; cdr3_nt: TGCAGTGCTTCGACAGCGAACATTCAGTACTTC
j_call: TRBJ1-5; v_call: TRBV19; d_call: .; clone_size: .; cdr3_aa: CASSIRGAVGQPQHF; cdr3_nt: TGTGCCAGTAGTATAAGAGGGGCGGTTGGTCAGCCCCAGCATTTT
j_call: TRBJ2-7; v_call: TRBV7-9; d_call: TRBD1; clone_size: .; cdr3_aa: CASSLGTGGTYEQYF; cdr3_nt: TGTGCCAGCAGCTTGGGGACAGGGGGGACCTACGAGCAGTACTTC
j_call: TRBJ2-7; v_call: TRBV29-1; d_call: TRBD1; clone_size: .; cdr3_aa: CSAPGQGVNEQYF; cdr3_nt: TGCAGCGCCCCGGGACAGGGGGTGAACGAGCAGTACTTC
j_call: TRBJ1-1; v_call: TRBV6-1; d_call: .; clone_size: .; cdr3_aa: CASKTANTEAFF; cdr3_nt: TGTGCCAGCAAGACAGCGAACACTGAAGCTTTCTTT
j_call: TRBJ2-1; v_call: TRBV21-1; d_call: .; clone_size: .; cdr3_aa: CASSKALKRGGYNEQFF; cdr3_nt: TGTGCCAGCAGCAAAGCGCTTAAGCGGGGGGGGTACAATGAGCAGTTCTTC
j_call: TRBJ2-3; v_call: TRBV7-2; d_call: .; clone_size: .; cdr3_aa: CASSLGAESDTQYF; cdr3_nt: TGTGCCAGCAGCTTGGGTGCTGAATCAGATACGCAGTATTTT
j_call: TRBJ2-1; v_call: TRBV28; d_call: .; clone_size: .; cdr3_aa: CASSLDEQFF; cdr3_nt: TGTGCCAGCAGTTTAGATGAGCAGTTCTTC
j_call: TRBJ2-3; v_call: TRBV5-4; d_call: .; clone_size: .; cdr3_aa: CASSLAGQRITDTQYF; cdr3_nt: TGTGCCAGCAGCTTGGCGGGTCAGCGGATCACAGATACGCAGTATTTT
j_call: TRBJ1-1; v_call: TRBV6-5; d_call: .; clone_size: .; cdr3_aa: CASSSRGTGRAFF; cdr3_nt: TGTGCCAGCAGTTCTCGGGGGACGGGCCGGGCTTTCTTT
j_call: TRBJ1-4; v_call: TRBV7-2; d_call: .; clone_size: .; cdr3_aa: CASSTQGREKLFF; cdr3_nt: TGTGCCAGCAGTACCCAGGGGCGAGAAAAACTGTTTTTT
j_call: TRBJ2-7; v_call: TRBV7-8; d_call: TRBD2; clone_size: once; cdr3_aa: CASSLAGGTWEQYF; cdr3_nt: TGTGCCAGCAGCTTAGCGGGGGGGACTTGGGAGCAGTACTTC
j_call: TRBJ1-1; v_call: TRBV19; d_call: TRBD1; clone_size: .; cdr3_aa: CASRTGARKTEAFF; cdr3_nt: TGTGCCAGTAGAACAGGGGCAAGGAAAACTGAAGCTTTCTTT
j_call: TRBJ1-3; v_call: TRBV6-5; d_call: .; clone_size: .; cdr3_aa: CASSSRGRGNTIYF; cdr3_nt: TGTGCCAGCAGTTCGCGGGGGCGCGGAAACACCATATATTTT
j_call: TRBJ2-7; v_call: TRBV11-3; d_call: TRBD2; clone_size: .; cdr3_aa: CASSLVASGAYEQYF; cdr3_nt: TGTGCCAGCAGCTTAGTCGCTAGCGGGGCCTACGAGCAGTACTTC
j_call: TRBJ1-1; v_call: TRBV7-2; d_call: .; clone_size: once; cdr3_aa: CASSLAPGMNTEAFF; cdr3_nt: TGTGCCAGCAGCTTAGCGCCCGGAATGAACACTGAAGCTTTCTTT
j_call: TRBJ2-7; v_call: TRBV7-9; d_call: TRBD2; clone_size: .; cdr3_aa: CASHSGGSSYEQYF; cdr3_nt: TGTGCCAGCCATAGCGGGGGGAGCTCCTACGAGCAGTACTTC
j_call: TRBJ2-7; v_call: TRBV7-3; d_call: TRBD2; clone_size: .; cdr3_aa: CASSKEAGGVHEQYF; cdr3_nt: TGTGCCAGCAGCAAAGAAGCGGGGGGTGTACATGAGCAGTACTTC
j_call: TRBJ1-2; v_call: TRBV4-3; d_call: .; clone_size: once; cdr3_aa: CASSQDYGTNYGYTF; cdr3_nt: TGCGCCAGCAGCCAAGATTACGGCACTAACTATGGCTACACCTTC
j_call: TRBJ1-6; v_call: TRBV9; d_call: .; clone_size: .; cdr3_aa: CASSRDENSPLHF; cdr3_nt: TGTGCCAGCAGTCGGGACGAAAATTCACCCCTCCACTTT
j_call: TRBJ1-1; v_call: TRBV6-5; d_call: TRBD1; clone_size: .; cdr3_aa: CASSGQGEAFF; cdr3_nt: TGTGCCAGCAGCGGACAGGGTGAGGCTTTCTTT
j_call: TRBJ1-2; v_call: TRBV7-8; d_call: .; clone_size: .; cdr3_aa: CASSSRLGGSDYGYTF; cdr3_nt: TGTGCCAGCAGCTCAAGATTGGGGGGAAGTGACTATGGCTACACCTTC
j_call: TRBJ1-1; v_call: TRBV9; d_call: .; clone_size: .; cdr3_aa: CASSVSRESEAFF; cdr3_nt: TGTGCCAGCAGCGTCTCTAGGGAGTCTGAAGCTTTCTTT
j_call: TRBJ1-2; v_call: TRBV5-6; d_call: TRBD1; clone_size: .; cdr3_aa: CASSAAPGGVGGYTF; cdr3_nt: TGTGCCAGCAGCGCGGCACCAGGGGGAGTTGGAGGCTACACCTTC
j_call: TRBJ2-2; v_call: TRBV4-3; d_call: .; clone_size: .; cdr3_aa: CASSQETGWNTGELFF; cdr3_nt: TGCGCCAGCAGCCAAGAAACAGGGTGGAACACCGGGGAGCTGTTTTTT
j_call: TRBJ2-7; v_call: TRBV7-9; d_call: .; clone_size: .; cdr3_aa: CASSLSYEQYF; cdr3_nt: TGTGCCAGCAGTCTGAGCTACGAGCAGTACTTC
j_call: TRBJ1-1; v_call: TRBV29-1; d_call: TRBD1; clone_size: .; cdr3_aa: CSVIRRDRGTEAFF; cdr3_nt: TGCAGCGTTATACGCCGGGACAGAGGCACTGAAGCTTTCTTT
j_call: TRBJ1-4; v_call: TRBV4-1; d_call: TRBD1; clone_size: .; cdr3_aa: CASSQDQDRANSNKGKLFF; cdr3_nt: TGCGCCAGCAGCCAAGATCAGGACAGGGCCAACAGCAACAAAGGAAAACTGTTTTTT
j_call: TRBJ1-2; v_call: TRBV7-2; d_call: TRBD1; clone_size: .; cdr3_aa: CASSLAGQGANYGYTF; cdr3_nt: TGTGCCAGCAGCTTAGCGGGCCAGGGGGCTAACTATGGCTACACCTTC
j_call: TRBJ1-2; v_call: TRBV30; d_call: .; clone_size: .; cdr3_aa: CAWSVPRRGNYGYTF; cdr3_nt: TGTGCCTGGAGTGTACCTCGCAGGGGAAACTATGGCTACACCTTC
j_call: TRBJ1-6; v_call: TRBV6-5; d_call: .; clone_size: .; cdr3_aa: CASSLNGGSPLHF; cdr3_nt: TGTGCCAGCAGTTTGAACGGAGGTTCACCCCTCCACTTT
j_call: TRBJ2-3; v_call: TRBV13; d_call: TRBD2; clone_size: once; cdr3_aa: CASKLPGTSGGVSTDTQYF; cdr3_nt: TGTGCCAGCAAGCTCCCAGGGACTAGCGGGGGGGTCAGCACAGATACGCAGTATTTT
j_call: TRBJ2-1; v_call: TRBV11-1; d_call: .; clone_size: .; cdr3_aa: CASSLGRNNEQFF; cdr3_nt: TGTGCCAGCAGCTTAGGACGGAATAATGAGCAGTTCTTC
j_call: TRBJ2-2; v_call: TRBV7-2; d_call: .; clone_size: .; cdr3_aa: CASSSRQGTQGTGELFF; cdr3_nt: TGTGCCAGCAGTTCCAGGCAGGGTACCCAGGGTACCGGGGAGCTGTTTTTT
j_call: TRBJ1-2; v_call: TRBV15; d_call: TRBD1; clone_size: .; cdr3_aa: CATSRGGDREFYGYTF; cdr3_nt: TGTGCCACCAGCAGAGGAGGGGACAGGGAATTCTATGGCTACACCTTC
j_call: TRBJ2-3; v_call: TRBV4-2; d_call: TRBD1; clone_size: .; cdr3_aa: CASSQGQGDYGTDTQYF; cdr3_nt: TGTGCCAGCAGCCAAGGGCAGGGGGATTACGGCACAGATACGCAGTATTTT
j_call: TRBJ1-5; v_call: TRBV2; d_call: .; clone_size: .; cdr3_aa: CASSAGRPSNQPQHF; cdr3_nt: TGTGCCAGCAGCGCGGGGCGTCCTAGCAATCAGCCCCAGCATTTT
j_call: TRBJ1-1; v_call: TRBV27; d_call: .; clone_size: .; cdr3_aa: CASVGLLKGGAFF; cdr3_nt: TGTGCCAGCGTGGGACTACTTAAGGGAGGAGCTTTCTTT
j_call: TRBJ1-4; v_call: TRBV28; d_call: .; clone_size: .; cdr3_aa: CASSVRDVNEKLFF; cdr3_nt: TGTGCCAGCAGTGTCCGGGACGTTAATGAAAAACTGTTTTTT
j_call: TRBJ1-5; v_call: TRBV7-2; d_call: TRBD1; clone_size: .; cdr3_aa: CASSLAGGARQPQHF; cdr3_nt: TGTGCCAGCAGCTTAGCAGGGGGCGCGAGGCAGCCCCAGCATTTT
j_call: TRBJ2-3; v_call: TRBV30; d_call: .; clone_size: once; cdr3_aa: CAWSERSTDTQYF; cdr3_nt: TGTGCCTGGAGTGAACGGAGCACAGATACGCAGTATTTT
j_call: TRBJ1-2; v_call: TRBV5-4; d_call: .; clone_size: few; cdr3_aa: CASRGGSAAYGYTF; cdr3_nt: TGTGCCAGCAGGGGGGGGAGCGCTGCCTATGGCTACACCTTC
j_call: TRBJ1-6; v_call: TRBV5-6; d_call: .; clone_size: .; cdr3_aa: CASTPGLNSPLHF; cdr3_nt: TGTGCCAGCACCCCGGGCCTTAATTCACCCCTCCACTTT
j_call: TRBJ1-1; v_call: TRBV5-5; d_call: .; clone_size: .; cdr3_aa: CVSSWARVERNTEAFF; cdr3_nt: TGTGTCAGCAGCTGGGCCAGGGTGGAGAGGAACACTGAAGCTTTCTTT
j_call: TRBJ2-5; v_call: TRBV5-5; d_call: .; clone_size: .; cdr3_aa: CASSLDRVGETQYF; cdr3_nt: TGTGCCAGCAGCTTGGACAGGGTAGGCGAGACCCAGTACTTC
j_call: TRBJ2-6; v_call: TRBV29-1; d_call: TRBD1; clone_size: .; cdr3_aa: CSVHRTGGNVLTF; cdr3_nt: TGCAGCGTTCACAGGACAGGGGGCAACGTCCTGACTTTC
j_call: TRBJ2-5; v_call: TRBV9; d_call: .; clone_size: once; cdr3_aa: CASIPSGETQYF; cdr3_nt: TGTGCCAGCATCCCCTCCGGGGAGACCCAGTACTTC